This T cell receptor (beta chain) was profiled in a study of CD8+ T cells in alopecia areata. General study findings and limits: Clonality was higher in lesional than normal scalp, especially in alopecia totalis/universalis. Scalp samples also yield sequences from resident alphabeta T cells of normal skin.

Concerning this clone: The target antigen is unknown.

Following RNA extraction, reverse transcription yielded cDNA that acted as the sequencing template. TCRdb keeps only in-frame clones here, not all; method: immunoSEQ multiplex PCR. This table has about 140,000 clones, 55% appearing once. CDR1 is SQVTM and CDR2 is ANQGSEA in the germline V gene. Trimming took off 7 bases at V and 8 bases at J, with 12 bases between the two ends. This CDR3 comprises 11 residues. Sequencing was done on a sample of CD4+ T cells sorted from blood. The sequence came from a human donor in good health. The rearrangement uses TRBV29-1 and TRBJ2-1, with no clear D. The CDR3 is CSALNGYEQFF. In DNA form, the CDR3 reads TGCAGCGCCCTCAACGGCTATGAGCAGTTCTTC.